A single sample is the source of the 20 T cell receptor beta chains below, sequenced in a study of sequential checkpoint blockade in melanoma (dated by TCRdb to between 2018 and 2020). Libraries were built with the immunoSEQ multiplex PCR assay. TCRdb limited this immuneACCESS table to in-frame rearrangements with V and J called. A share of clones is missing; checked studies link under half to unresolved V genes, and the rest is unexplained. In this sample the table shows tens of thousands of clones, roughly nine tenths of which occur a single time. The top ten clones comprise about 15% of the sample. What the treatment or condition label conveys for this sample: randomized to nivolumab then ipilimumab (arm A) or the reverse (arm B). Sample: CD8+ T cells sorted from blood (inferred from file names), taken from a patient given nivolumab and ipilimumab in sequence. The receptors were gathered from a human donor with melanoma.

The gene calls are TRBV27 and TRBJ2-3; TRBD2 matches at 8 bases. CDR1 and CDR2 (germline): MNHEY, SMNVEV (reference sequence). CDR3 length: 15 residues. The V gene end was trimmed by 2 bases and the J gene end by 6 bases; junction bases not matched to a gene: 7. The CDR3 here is CASSLGTRGTDTQYF. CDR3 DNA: TGTGCCAGCAGTTTAGGGACTAGGGGGACGGATACGCAGTATTTT.

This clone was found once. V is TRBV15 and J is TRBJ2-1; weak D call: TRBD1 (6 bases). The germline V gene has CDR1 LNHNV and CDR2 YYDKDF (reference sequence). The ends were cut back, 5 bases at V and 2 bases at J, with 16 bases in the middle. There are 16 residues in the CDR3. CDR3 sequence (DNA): TGTGCCACCAGCCCTAACTCAGGGGTCACCTACAATGAGCAGTTCTTC. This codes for CATSPNSGVTYNEQFF.

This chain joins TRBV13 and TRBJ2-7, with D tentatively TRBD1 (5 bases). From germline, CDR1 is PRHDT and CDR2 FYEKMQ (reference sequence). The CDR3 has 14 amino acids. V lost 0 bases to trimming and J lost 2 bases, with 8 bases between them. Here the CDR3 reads CASSLGDTPYEQYF. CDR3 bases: TGTGCCAGCAGCTTAGGGGACACCCCCTACGAGCAGTACTTC.

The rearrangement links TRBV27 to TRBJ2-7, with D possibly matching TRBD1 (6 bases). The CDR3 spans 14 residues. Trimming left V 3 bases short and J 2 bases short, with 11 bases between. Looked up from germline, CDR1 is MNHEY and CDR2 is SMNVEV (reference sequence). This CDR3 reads CASSFTSGAYEQYF. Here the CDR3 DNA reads TGTGCCAGCAGTTTTACCTCAGGGGCCTACGAGCAGTACTTC.

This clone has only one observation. In DNA, the CDR3 is TGTGCCCGGGGGGCGGGTGGAAACACCATATATTTT. Amino acids: CARGAGGNTIYF. The chain joins TRBV30 to TRBJ1-3; D perhaps matches TRBD1 (6 bases). The CDR3 spans 12 residues. The V gene's germline CDR1 is GTSNPN and CDR2 SVGIG (reference sequence). Trimming left V 8 bases short and J 3 bases short, with 11 bases between.

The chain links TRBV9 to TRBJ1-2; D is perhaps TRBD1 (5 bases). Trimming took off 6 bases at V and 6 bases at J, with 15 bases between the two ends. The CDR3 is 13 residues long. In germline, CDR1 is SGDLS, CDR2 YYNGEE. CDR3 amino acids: CASNPGGADGYTF. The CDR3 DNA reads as TGTGCCAGCAACCCAGGAGGGGCTGATGGCTACACCTTC. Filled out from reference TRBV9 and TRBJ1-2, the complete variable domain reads DSGVTQTPKHLITATGQRVTLRCSPRSGDLSVYWYQQSLDQGLQFLIQYYNGEERAKGNILERFSAQQFPDLHSELNLSSLELGDSALYFCASNPGGADGYTFGSGTRLTVV.

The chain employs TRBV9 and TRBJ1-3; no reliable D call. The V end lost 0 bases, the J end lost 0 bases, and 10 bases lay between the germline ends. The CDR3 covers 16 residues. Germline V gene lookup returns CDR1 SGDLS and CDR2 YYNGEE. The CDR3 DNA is TGTGCCAGCAGCGTAGCTGGGCCGGTCTCTGGAAACACCATATATTTT. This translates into CASSVAGPVSGNTIYF. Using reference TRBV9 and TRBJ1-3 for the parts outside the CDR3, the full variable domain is DSGVTQTPKHLITATGQRVTLRCSPRSGDLSVYWYQQSLDQGLQFLIQYYNGEERAKGNILERFSAQQFPDLHSELNLSSLELGDSALYFCASSVAGPVSGNTIYFGEGSWLTVV.

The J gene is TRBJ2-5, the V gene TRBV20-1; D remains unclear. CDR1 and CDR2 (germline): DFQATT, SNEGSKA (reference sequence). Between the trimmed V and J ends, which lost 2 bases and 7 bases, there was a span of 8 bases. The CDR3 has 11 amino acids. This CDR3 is CSARLSGTQYF. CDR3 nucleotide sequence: TGCAGTGCTAGATTATCGGGGACCCAGTACTTC.

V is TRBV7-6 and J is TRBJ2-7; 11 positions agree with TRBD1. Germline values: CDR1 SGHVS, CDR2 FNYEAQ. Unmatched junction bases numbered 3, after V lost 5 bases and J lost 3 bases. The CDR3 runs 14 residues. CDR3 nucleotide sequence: TGTGCCAGCAGCCCCGGGACAGGGGGCTACGAGCAGTACTTC. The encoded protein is CASSPGTGGYEQYF.

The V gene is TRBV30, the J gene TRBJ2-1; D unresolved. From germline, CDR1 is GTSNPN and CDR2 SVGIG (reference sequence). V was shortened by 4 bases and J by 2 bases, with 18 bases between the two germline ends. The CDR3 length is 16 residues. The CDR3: CAWTSPVVAPYNEQFF. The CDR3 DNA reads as TGTGCCTGGACCTCGCCGGTAGTAGCCCCCTACAATGAGCAGTTCTTC.

As DNA, the CDR3 is TGTGCCAGCAGCCCCGGGTCAGACAATGAGCAGTTCTTC. It translates to CASSPGSDNEQFF. This chain links TRBV7-2 with TRBJ2-1; D not resolved. Trimming took off 5 bases at V and 5 bases at J, with 10 bases between the two ends. Looked up from germline, CDR1 is SGHTA and CDR2 is FQGNSA. The CDR3 loop spans 13 amino acids.

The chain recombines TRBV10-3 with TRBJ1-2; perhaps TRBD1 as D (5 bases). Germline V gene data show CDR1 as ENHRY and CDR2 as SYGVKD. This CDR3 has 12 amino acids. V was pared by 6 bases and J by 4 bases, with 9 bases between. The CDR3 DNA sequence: TGTGCCATCAGGGCAGGGATCTATGGCTACACCTTC. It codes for CAIRAGIYGYTF.

CDR3 DNA: TGTGCCAGCAGCTTAGGACGGACTTATGGCTACACCTTC. Residues: CASSLGRTYGYTF. The V gene is TRBV13, the J gene TRBJ1-2; D remains ambiguous. V dropped 0 bases and J dropped 5 bases, with 7 bases sitting between them. The CDR3 is 13 residues long. Germline V gene lookup returns CDR1 PRHDT and CDR2 FYEKMQ (reference sequence).

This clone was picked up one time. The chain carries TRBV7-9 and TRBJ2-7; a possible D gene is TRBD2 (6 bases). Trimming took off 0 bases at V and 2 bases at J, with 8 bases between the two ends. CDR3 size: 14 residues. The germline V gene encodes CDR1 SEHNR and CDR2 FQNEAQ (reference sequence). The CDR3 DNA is TGTGCCAGCAGCTTAGCGGCGGGACCCTACGAGCAGTACTTC. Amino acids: CASSLAAGPYEQYF.

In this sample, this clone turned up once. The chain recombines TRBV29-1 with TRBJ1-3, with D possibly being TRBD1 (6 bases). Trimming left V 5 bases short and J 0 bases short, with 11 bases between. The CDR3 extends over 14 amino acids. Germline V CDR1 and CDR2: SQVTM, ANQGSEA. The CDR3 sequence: CSVQGTSSGNTIYF. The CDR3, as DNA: TGCAGCGTTCAGGGGACGAGCTCTGGAAACACCATATATTTT.

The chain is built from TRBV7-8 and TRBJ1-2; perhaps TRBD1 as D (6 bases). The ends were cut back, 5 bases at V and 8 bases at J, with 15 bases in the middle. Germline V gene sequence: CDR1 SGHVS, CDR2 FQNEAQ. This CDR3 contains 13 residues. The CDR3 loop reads CASSHRGGEGYTF. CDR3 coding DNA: TGTGCCAGCAGCCACCGGGGGGGCGAGGGCTACACCTTC.

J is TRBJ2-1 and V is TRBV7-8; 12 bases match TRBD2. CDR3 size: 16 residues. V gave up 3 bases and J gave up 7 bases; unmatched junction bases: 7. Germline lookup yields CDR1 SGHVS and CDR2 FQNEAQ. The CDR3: CASSLELAGGPNEQFF. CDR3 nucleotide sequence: TGTGCCAGCAGCTTGGAGCTAGCGGGGGGGCCGAATGAGCAGTTCTTC.

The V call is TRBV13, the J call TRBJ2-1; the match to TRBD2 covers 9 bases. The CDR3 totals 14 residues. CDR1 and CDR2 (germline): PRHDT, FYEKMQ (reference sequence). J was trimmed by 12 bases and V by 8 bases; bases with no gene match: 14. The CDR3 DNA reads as TGTGCCAGCTGGTCGGGCGGGGGGGCCCCCGGGCAGTTCTTC. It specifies CASWSGGGAPGQFF.

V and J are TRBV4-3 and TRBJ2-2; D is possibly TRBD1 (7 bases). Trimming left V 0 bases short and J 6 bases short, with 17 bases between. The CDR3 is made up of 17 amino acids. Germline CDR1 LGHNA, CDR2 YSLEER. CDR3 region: CASSQDGGQGVSGELFF. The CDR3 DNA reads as TGCGCCAGCAGCCAAGATGGGGGGCAGGGGGTTTCCGGGGAGCTGTTTTTT.

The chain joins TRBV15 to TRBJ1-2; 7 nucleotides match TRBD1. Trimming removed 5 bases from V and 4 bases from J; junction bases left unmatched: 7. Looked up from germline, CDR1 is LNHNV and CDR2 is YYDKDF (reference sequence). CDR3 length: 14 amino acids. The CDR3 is CATSPRTGSYGYTF. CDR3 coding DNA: TGTGCCACCAGCCCACGGACAGGTTCCTATGGCTACACCTTC.